The rows below give T cell receptor beta chains drawn from one sample of a study of metastatic and nonmetastatic thyroid tumors. TCRdb called clones again from the PCR reads with MiXCR. The data contain over 20,000 clones, about 24% of them seen just once; the ten biggest clones take up less than 15%. Input material: tumor tissue. The receptors were gathered from a male donor with papillary thyroid cancer or a benign thyroid nodule (not recorded which). Some clones in this sample may be carry-over from other donors' samples. Both conserved end residues are part of each CDR3. Fields, in order: V gene, D gene, clone size, CDR3 length, J gene, CDR3 protein, CDR3 DNA. A D gene is named only where the DNA matches it firmly. The size entry is marked missing in some rows and otherwise reads once, few, many or a size class.

TRBV12-3/TRBV12-4	.	few	17	TRBJ2-6	CSSSPRGGSSGANVLTF	TGTTCCAGCAGTCCTCGTGGTGGTAGCTCTGGTGCCAACGTCCTGACTTTC
TRBV6-1	.	few	14	TRBJ1-5	CASSGTGSSQPQHF	TGTGCCAGCAGTGGCACGGGTTCAAGTCAGCCCCAGCATTTT
TRBV11-2	TRBD2	few	17	TRBJ2-3	CASTYLLAGCGTDTQYF	TGTGCCAGCACCTATCTCCTAGCGGGATGCGGCACAGATACTCAGTATTTT
TRBV4-1	.	once	13	TRBJ1-4	CARSHDPNDKLFF	TGCGCCAGAAGCCATGACCCTAATGATAAACTGTTTTTT
TRBV5-1	TRBD2	many	14	TRBJ2-1	CASRVLAGSNEQFF	TGCGCCAGCAGGGTATTAGCGGGAAGCAATGAGCAGTTCTTC
TRBV12-3/TRBV12-4	.	.	13	TRBJ1-2	CASSFRGGEGYTF	TGTGCCAGCAGTTTCAGGGGTGGGGAGGGCTACACCTTC
TRBV24-1	.	.	17	TRBJ2-6	CATSESTGSGGANVLTF	TGTGCCACCAGTGAATCAACAGGGTCGGGAGGGGCCAACGTCCTGACTTTC
TRBV6-5	.	few	15	TRBJ2-3	CASVWGPDGLGMQYF	TGTGCCAGCGTTTGGGGCCCAGATGGGCTGGGTATGCAGTATTTC
TRBV7-2	TRBD2	many	15	TRBJ2-7	CASRRTSGRFDEQYF	TGTGCCAGCAGGCGGACTAGCGGGAGGTTCGACGAGCAGTACTTC
TRBV5-1	TRBD2	many	15	TRBJ2-1	CASSWAASGRDEQFF	TGCGCCAGCAGCTGGGCGGCTAGCGGGAGGGATGAGCAGTTCTTC
TRBV4-1	TRBD2	many	16	TRBJ2-7	CASSQSTSGRTYEQYF	TGCGCCAGCAGCCAATCGACTAGCGGGCGAACCTACGAGCAGTACTTC
TRBV20-1	.	.	15	TRBJ2-7	CSAEIETDSSYEQYF	TGCAGTGCGGAAATTGAGACAGACAGCTCATACGAGCAGTACTTC
TRBV10-3	.	.	14	TRBJ1-5	CAISDRGSNQPQHF	TGTGCCATCAGTGATAGGGGTAGCAATCAGCCCCAGCATTTT
TRBV15	TRBD2	many	19	TRBJ2-3	CATSRPMMGTRGPTDTQYF	TGTGCCACCAGCAGACCCATGATGGGGACTAGGGGTCCCACAGATACGCAGTATTTT
TRBV5-6	.	many	14	TRBJ2-1	CASRPRGSENEQFF	TGTGCCAGCAGGCCACGGGGATCGGAGAATGAGCAGTTCTTC
TRBV7-2	.	.	15	TRBJ1-2	CASSRTQAASYGYAF	TGTGCCAGCAGCCGTACCCAGGCCGCCTCCTATGGCTACGCCTTC
TRBV10-3	TRBD1	many	14	TRBJ2-1	CAIRDRVKEGEQFF	TGTGCCATCAGGGACAGGGTGAAGGAGGGAGAGCAGTTCTTC
TRBV20-1	.	.	16	TRBJ2-7	CSASMLFGGGGYEQYF	TGCAGTGCTAGCATGCTGTTTGGGGGAGGCGGATACGAGCAGTACTTC
TRBV6-1	.	few	15	TRBJ2-3	CASSEAPGSTDTQYF	TGTGCCAGCAGTGAAGCACCCGGGAGCACAGATACGCAGTATTTT
TRBV3-1	TRBD1	many	14	TRBJ1-2	CASSPQTGGNGYTF	TGTGCCAGCAGCCCTCAGACAGGGGGCAATGGCTACACCTTC
TRBV7-7	.	many	13	TRBJ2-3	CASSPPGTDTQYF	TGTGCTAGCAGCCCGCCGGGGACAGATACGCAGTATTTT
TRBV24-1	TRBD1	many	13	TRBJ1-2	CATRSAGGYGYTF	TGTGCCACCAGATCGGCAGGGGGCTATGGCTACACCTTC
TRBV2	.	.	13	TRBJ2-5	CASSVTVRETQYF	TGTGCCAGCAGTGTGACAGTGAGGGAGACCCAGTACTTC
TRBV5-1	.	many	14	TRBJ2-5	CASSPGQREETQYF	TGCGCCAGCAGCCCAGGACAGCGCGAAGAGACCCAGTACTTC
TRBV28	.	many	15	TRBJ2-4	CASSLIRGAKNIQYF	TGTGCCAGCAGCCTTATAAGGGGGGCCAAAAACATTCAGTACTTC
TRBV28	.	.	14	TRBJ2-7	CASSQITVLYDQYF	TGTGCCAGCAGTCAAATCACAGTGCTCTACGATCAGTACTTC
TRBV7-6	.	.	17	TRBJ2-5	CASSLASPGLTPVAQYF	TGTGCCAGCAGCTTAGCGAGCCCGGGCCTCACTCCCGTGGCCCAGTACTTC
TRBV10-3	.	.	17	TRBJ2-7	CASRPRQGGNNSYEQYF	TGTGCCAGCAGGCCCCGGCAAGGAGGTAATAACTCCTACGAGCAGTACTTC
TRBV28	.	many	12	TRBJ2-3	CASTRALDTQYF	TGTGCCAGCACCAGGGCTCTGGATACGCAGTATTTT
TRBV7-2	.	many	15	TRBJ2-7	CASSLATQGSYEQYF	TGTGCCAGCAGCTTAGCGACTCAGGGGTCCTACGAGCAGTACTTC
TRBV12-3/TRBV12-4	.	many	16	TRBJ2-1	CASSSSEVHAYNEQFF	TGTGCCAGCAGTTCCTCAGAAGTACACGCCTACAATGAGCAGTTCTTC
TRBV5-1	.	many	15	TRBJ1-2	CASSLGREGDYGYTF	TGCGCCAGCAGCTTGGGTCGGGAGGGGGACTATGGCTACACCTTC
TRBV6-5	.	few	17	TRBJ2-6	CASSYAVGRARANVLTF	TGTGCCAGCAGTTACGCAGTGGGGCGGGCTCGGGCCAACGTCCTGACTTTC
TRBV11-1	TRBD2	many	16	TRBJ2-7	CASSKTPSGSSYEQYF	TGTGCCAGCAGCAAAACTCCTAGCGGTAGCTCCTACGAGCAGTACTTC
TRBV4-3	TRBD2	.	17	TRBJ2-2	CASSQSLTSPNTGELFF	TGCGCCAGCAGCCAATCCTTGACTAGCCCGAACACCGGGGAGCTGTTTTTT
TRBV7-2	TRBD2	many	17	TRBJ2-1	CASSSDWGLAGGGEQFF	TGTGCCAGCAGCTCCGACTGGGGACTAGCGGGAGGAGGTGAGCAGTTCTTC
TRBV6-4	TRBD1	few	16	TRBJ2-2	CASSDSSQGVTGELFF	TGTGCCAGCAGTGACTCGTCACAGGGGGTAACCGGGGAGCTGTTTTTT
TRBV6-2/TRBV6-3	.	few	14	TRBJ2-7	CASRQGGSDYEQHF	TGTGCCAGCAGACAGGGTGGGTCTGACTACGAGCAGCACTTC
TRBV24-1	TRBD2	many	14	TRBJ2-3	CATSVSGATDTQYF	TGTGCCACCAGTGTTAGCGGGGCGACAGATACGCAGTATTTT
TRBV18	.	.	15	TRBJ2-7	CASSLVASGAYEQYF	TGTGCCAGCTCATTAGTTGCGTCGGGGGCATACGAGCAGTACTTC
TRBV20-1	TRBD2	.	17	TRBJ2-3	CSARGSGGDSVTDTQYF	TGCAGTGCTAGGGGATCGGGAGGTGATTCGGTCACAGATACGCAGTATTTT
TRBV6-1	TRBD1	.	15	TRBJ2-7	CASSVGTGVNYEQYF	TGTGCCAGCAGCGTTGGGACAGGGGTGAATTACGAGCAGTACTTC
TRBV13	.	many	17	TRBJ2-5	CASSLGLGSGGGETQYF	TGTGCCAGCAGCTTAGGCCTGGGGAGCGGAGGGGGAGAGACCCAGTACTTC
TRBV7-2	TRBD1	many	17	TRBJ2-7	CASSVGRQGAGTYEQYF	TGTGCCAGCAGCGTCGGCCGACAGGGGGCGGGGACCTACGAGCAGTACTTC
TRBV3-1	TRBD2	few	15	TRBJ2-1	CASSQDPGTSGRKVF	TGTGCCAGCAGCCAAGATCCCGGGACTAGCGGGAGAAAGGTCTTC
TRBV30	.	.	15	TRBJ2-7	CAWSVGGVRRIEQYF	TGTGCCTGGAGTGTAGGCGGGGTGAGGAGGATCGAGCAGTACTTC
TRBV11-2	TRBD1	.	15	TRBJ2-2	CASSLMQGASGELFF	TGTGCCAGCAGCTTAATGCAGGGGGCATCGGGGGAGCTGTTTTTT
TRBV2	.	many	15	TRBJ1-5	CASSEWALGNQPQHF	TGTGCCAGCAGTGAATGGGCACTAGGAAATCAGCCCCAGCATTTT
TRBV7-9	TRBD1	many	15	TRBJ2-7	CASSWDRAASYEQYF	TGTGCCAGCAGCTGGGACAGGGCTGCCTCCTACGAGCAGTACTTC
TRBV6-1	.	.	15	TRBJ2-3	CASSRDPSGSDTHNF	TGTGCCAGCAGTCGCGACCCGAGCGGTTCTGATACGCACAATTTT
TRBV20-1	TRBD1	.	15	TRBJ1-6	CSAIPGTGINSPLHF	TGCAGTGCAATTCCCGGGACAGGGATCAATTCACCCCTCCACTTT
TRBV6-6	.	.	16	TRBJ1-2	CASSYSPLTGPYGYTF	TGTGCCAGCAGTTACTCACCCCTTACAGGGCCCTATGGCTACACCTTC
TRBV25-1	.	many	16	TRBJ2-7	CASSGTEGHQTYEQYF	TGTGCCAGCAGTGGAACGGAGGGACACCAAACCTACGAGCAGTACTTC
TRBV7-2	TRBD1	.	13	TRBJ2-7	CASSALDRDEQYF	TGTGCCAGCAGCGCCCTTGACAGGGACGAGCAGTACTTC
TRBV28	.	few	14	TRBJ1-1	CASSSSGGGAEAFF	TGTGCCAGCAGTTCTAGCGGGGGCGGAGCTGAAGCCTTCTTT
TRBV16	TRBD1	many	15	TRBJ2-7	CASSQTGTGTYEQYF	TGTGCCAGCAGCCAGACCGGGACAGGGACCTACGAGCAGTACTTC